This entry lists 20 T cell receptor beta chains sequenced from one sample in a study of blood T cell repertoires in COVID-19. This table comes from immunoSEQ multiplex PCR, and its TCRdb copy is limited to in-frame clones, with some not included. The table has 200,000 to 300,000 clones, more than 75% seen once. The sequencing sample was made of peripheral blood. The source of these receptors is a woman aged 60-70 years with active or convalescent COVID-19.

The chain recombines TRBV27 with TRBJ2-7; 8 bases line up with TRBD2. V lost 6 bases, J lost 1 base, and 5 bases stayed unmatched. The CDR3 loop spans 14 amino acids. Per the germline V gene, CDR1 is MNHEY and CDR2 is SMNVEV (reference sequence). The CDR3 protein is CASRRSGDSYEQYF. The CDR3 bases are TGTGCCAGCAGACGTAGCGGGGATTCCTACGAGCAGTACTTC.

A few counts support this clone. This chain uses TRBV2 with TRBJ1-5; D may be TRBD1 (5 bases). Trimming took off 5 bases at V and 4 bases at J, with 15 bases between the two ends. The CDR3 sequence is 15 residues long. Germline CDR1 reads SNHLY; CDR2 reads FYNNEI. The CDR3 DNA is TGTGCCAGCAGTACCCTCCGGGAGGGGAATCAGCCCCAGCATTTT. Translation gives CASSTLREGNQPQHF.

The rearrangement joins TRBV6-2 or TRBV6-3 to TRBJ1-6; tentatively, D is TRBD1 (6 bases). Looked up from germline, CDR1 is MNHEY and CDR2 is SVGEGT. V shed 0 bases and J shed 10 bases, with 16 bases lying between them. This CDR3 region has 16 residues. For the CDR3, the DNA is TGTGCCAGCAGTTACTCGAACAGGGTCCGTCTCTCACCCCTCCACTTT. Translating it yields CASSYSNRVRLSPLHF.

The chain employs TRBV5-1 and TRBJ1-4; the match to TRBD1 covers 10 bases. The junction had 5 bases not matched to a gene; V was cut back by 4 bases and J by 5 bases. The CDR3 extends over 15 amino acids. Germline V gene lookup returns CDR1 SGHRS and CDR2 YFSETQ. In DNA form, the CDR3 reads TGCGCCAGCAGCCCGGGACAGGGGATAAATGAAAAACTGTTTTTT. Translation: CASSPGQGINEKLFF.

The gene calls are TRBV10-3 and TRBJ1-2; D might be TRBD1 (5 bases). Germline V CDR1 and CDR2: ENHRY, SYGVKD. V lost 6 bases and J lost 8, with 25 bases in between. The CDR3 covers 16 residues. The DNA for the CDR3 is TGTGCCATCAGGGACAACTCAGGGTATTCATCAGACGGCTACACCTTC. Translating gives CAIRDNSGYSSDGYTF.

This clone was counted a few times. The chain has TRBV10-3 and TRBJ1-1; D uncertain. CDR3 size: 14 residues. Trimming took off 3 bases at V and 0 bases at J, with 8 bases between the two ends. CDR1 and CDR2 from the germline V gene are ENHRY and SYGVKD. The CDR3 loop reads CAISDSGMNTEAFF. The CDR3 DNA reads TGTGCCATCAGTGATTCAGGAATGAACACTGAAGCTTTCTTT.

This sequence joins TRBV19 and TRBJ1-5; tentative D call: TRBD1 (6 bases). CDR1 is LNHDA and CDR2 is SQIVND in the germline V gene (reference sequence). V lost 5 bases and J 3 bases, leaving 11 bases between the germline ends. CDR3 length: 14 residues. DNA of the CDR3: TGTGCCAGTAGTCTCAGGGACAACAATCAGCCCCAGCATTTT. Translated: CASSLRDNNQPQHF.

CDR3 region: CASTRGGTNEQFF. The CDR3 DNA is TGTGCCAGCACCCGGGGGGGCACCAATGAGCAGTTCTTC. The V call is TRBV6-5, the J call TRBJ2-1; 8 bases match TRBD2. The germline CDR1 and CDR2 sequences are MNHEY and SVGAGI. This CDR3 region has 13 residues. V was pared by 7 bases and J by 6 bases, with 5 bases of the junction left unmatched.

The chain combines TRBV5-6 with TRBJ1-2, with TRBD1 matching 10 bases. The CDR3 runs to 14 residues. V was pared by 4 bases and J by 10 bases, with 10 bases of the junction left unmatched. Germline V gene lookup returns CDR1 SGHDT and CDR2 YYEEEE. The CDR3 bases are TGTGCCAGCAGCGCAACCCAGACAGGGGGCACCTACACCTTC. Encoded protein: CASSATQTGGTYTF.

The genes are TRBV12-2 and TRBJ1-1; the table's D call, TRBD1, was not checked against the DNA. TRBV12-2 is assigned pseudogene status. The CDR3 contains 14 residues. As DNA, the CDR3 is TGTGCAAGTCGCTTAGGAGACAGTCACACTGAAGCTTTCTTT. It codes for CASRLGDSHTEAFF.

This clone has only a few counts. This chain connects TRBV2 to TRBJ2-7, with D possibly TRBD2 on 6 matching bases. The CDR3 runs to 14 residues. Germline CDR1 reads SNHLY; CDR2 reads FYNNEI. Between the trimmed V and J ends, which lost 1 base and 6 bases, there was a span of 13 bases. CDR3 sequence: CASSEGRTIREQYF. In DNA form, the CDR3 reads TGTGCCAGCAGTGAAGGGCGGACTATCCGCGAGCAGTACTTC. Filled out from reference TRBV2 and TRBJ2-7, the complete variable domain reads EPEVTQTPSHQVTQMGQEVILRCVPISNHLYFYWYRQILGQKVEFLVSFYNNEISEKSEIFDDQFSVERPDGSNFTLKIRSTKLEDSAMYFCASSEGRTIREQYFGPGTRLTVT.

The CDR3 is CASGTGGVELFF. In DNA form, the CDR3 reads TGTGCCAGCGGGACAGGGGGCGTGGAGCTGTTTTTT. V and J are TRBV2 and TRBJ2-2; 12 bases match TRBD1. V trimming: 8 bases; J trimming: 10 bases; junction bases outside the gene matches: 2. There are 12 residues in the CDR3. The germline V gene has CDR1 SNHLY and CDR2 FYNNEI.

The chain is built from TRBV7-8 and TRBJ1-2; 7 nucleotides align to TRBD1. Germline trimming cut 7 bases from V and 6 bases from J; bases unmatched to any gene: 8. This CDR3 has 13 residues. Germline loops: CDR1 SGHVS, CDR2 FQNEAQ. The CDR3 is CASTPTGTNGYTF. The DNA of the CDR3 is TGTGCCAGCACCCCGACAGGGACGAATGGCTACACCTTC.

The rearrangement joins TRBV24-1 to TRBJ2-1; tentative D call: TRBD1 (6 bases). Trimming took off 2 bases at V and 8 bases at J, with 12 bases between the two ends. CDR3 size: 14 residues. Germline CDR1 is KGHDR and CDR2 is SFDVKD. The CDR3 loop reads CATSDSSGADEQFF. The CDR3 region has the DNA TGTGCCACCAGTGATTCATCAGGGGCGGATGAGCAGTTCTTC.

The rearrangement uses TRBV19 and TRBJ1-1, with D perhaps TRBD1 (6 bases). Trimming removed 3 bases from V and 0 bases from J, with 14 bases in between. Per the germline V gene, CDR1 is LNHDA and CDR2 is SQIVND (reference sequence). This CDR3 has 16 residues. For the CDR3, the DNA is TGTGCCAGTAGTATTAGGGGTGACAGGCTGAACACTGAAGCTTTCTTT. Residues: CASSIRGDRLNTEAFF.

The V call is TRBV6-5, the J call TRBJ2-5; D might be TRBD2 (6 bases). Germline V gene lookup returns CDR1 MNHEY and CDR2 SVGAGI. V gave up 0 bases and J gave up 5 bases, with 10 bases separating them. This CDR3 region has 14 residues. The CDR3 DNA is TGTGCCAGCAGTTACTCCGGGGGTCGGGAGACCCAGTACTTC. Encoded protein: CASSYSGGRETQYF.

The chain is built from TRBV9 and TRBJ2-2; D may be TRBD2 (6 bases). This CDR3 region has 13 residues. V lost 4 bases and J 8 bases, leaving 12 bases between the germline ends. Germline CDR1 reads SGDLS; CDR2 reads YYNGEE. CDR3 in DNA: TGTGCCAGCAGCCCCCAGGGAGGTGGGGAGCTGTTTTTT. It specifies CASSPQGGGELFF.

The genes are TRBV7-9 and TRBJ1-5; 9 positions agree with TRBD1. CDR1 and CDR2 (germline): SEHNR, FQNEAQ (reference sequence). The J segment lost 1 base and the V segment lost 5 bases, leaving 0 bases of the junction unmatched. CDR3 size: 14 residues. The CDR3 spells CASSTGGSNQPQHF. CDR3 coding DNA: TGTGCCAGCAGCACAGGGGGCAGCAATCAGCCCCAGCATTTT.

This clone was found once. This rearrangement joins TRBV19 to TRBJ2-3; 8 bases align to TRBD2. Losses at the gene ends were 6 bases for V and 5 bases for J; bases not matched to a gene: 10. Per germline, CDR1 LNHDA and CDR2 SQIVND (reference sequence). The CDR3 is made up of 15 amino acids. The CDR3 sequence: CASSRGSGEVDTQYF. CDR3 nucleotide sequence: TGTGCCAGTAGCAGGGGTAGCGGGGAGGTAGATACGCAGTATTTT.

The chain links TRBV5-1 to TRBJ2-1, with D tentatively TRBD1 (5 bases). The CDR3 totals 14 residues. Per the germline V gene, CDR1 is SGHRS and CDR2 is YFSETQ. Deletions cut 1 base from V and 5 bases from J, with 10 bases between. CDR3 DNA sequence: TGCGCCAGCAGCTTGTCAGGGTTGGACAATGAGCAGTTCTTC. The encoded protein is CASSLSGLDNEQFF.